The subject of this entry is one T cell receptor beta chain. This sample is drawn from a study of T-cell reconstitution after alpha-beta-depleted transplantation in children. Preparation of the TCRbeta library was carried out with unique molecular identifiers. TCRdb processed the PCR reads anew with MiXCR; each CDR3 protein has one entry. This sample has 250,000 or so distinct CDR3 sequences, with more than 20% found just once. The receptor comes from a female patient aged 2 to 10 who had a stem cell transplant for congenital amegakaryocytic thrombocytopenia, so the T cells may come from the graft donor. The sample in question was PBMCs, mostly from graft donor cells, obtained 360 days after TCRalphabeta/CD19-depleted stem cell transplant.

CDR3 DNA sequence: TGTGCCAGCATATACTTAGCCAAGACCTTCTCCAGGCTCCTCCTATCCGAGCAGTACTTC. Protein product: CASIYLAKTFSRLLLSEQYF. The chain has TRBV2 and TRBJ2-7; no clear D. The V gene lost 7 bases and the J gene lost 6 bases, with 37 bases spanning the gap. CDR3 size: 20 residues. Germline CDR1 and CDR2: SNHLY and FYNNEI.